This T cell receptor beta chain was recovered during a study of T cell repertoires and HLA-DP antigens. The length of the CDR3 is 15 residues. CDR1 and CDR2 from the germline V gene are MDHEN and SYDVKM. V was cut by 2 bases and J by 5 bases, with 13 bases left in between. Amplification used primers for 54 TRBV and 13 TRBJ segments. Sequencing was performed with immunoSEQ multiplex PCR; in TCRdb, only in-frame clones are kept and a portion is missing. The table lists some 120,000 clones, 80% to 95% of them singletons. A remark on this clone: As yet, its antigen is unknown.

Sequenced input: CD4+ T cells from PBMCs. The receptor was isolated from a woman aged 18-29 years in good health and CMV-seronegative. V usage is TRBV28 and J usage is TRBJ1-3; D might be TRBD1 (6 bases). The CDR3 bases are TGTGCCAGCAGTTTAGCCGGGGGCGGTCGAAACACCATATATTTT. Residues: CASSLAGGGRNTIYF. The whole variable domain, remainder taken from reference TRBV28 and TRBJ1-3, is DVKVTQSSRYLVKRTGEKVFLECVQDMDHENMFWYRQDPGLGLRLIYFSYDVKMKEKGDIPEGYSVSREKKERFSLILESASTNQTSMYLCASSLAGGGRNTIYFGEGSWLTVV.